The clone carrying this T cell receptor beta chain was detected ten times or more. Preparation of the TCRbeta library used unique molecular identifiers. TCRdb reprocessed the PCR reads via MiXCR and lists one record per CDR3 protein. Among about 240,000 distinct CDR3 sequences listed, approximately 12% were seen once. These data are taken from a study of T-cell reconstitution after alpha-beta-depleted transplantation in children. The TCR comes from a human donor who donated a stem cell graft to a child with acute lymphoblastic leukemia. The specimen was PBMCs from the stem cell graft donor, collected from the stem cell graft.

CDR3 in DNA: TGTGCCAGCAGTTTAACAGGGCATGGCTACACCTTC. It translates to CASSLTGHGYTF. This chain connects TRBV12-3 or TRBV12-4 to TRBJ1-2, with D possibly TRBD1 on 6 matching bases. This CDR3 is built from 12 residues. The V end was cut by 2 bases, the J end by 6 bases, with 7 bases between.